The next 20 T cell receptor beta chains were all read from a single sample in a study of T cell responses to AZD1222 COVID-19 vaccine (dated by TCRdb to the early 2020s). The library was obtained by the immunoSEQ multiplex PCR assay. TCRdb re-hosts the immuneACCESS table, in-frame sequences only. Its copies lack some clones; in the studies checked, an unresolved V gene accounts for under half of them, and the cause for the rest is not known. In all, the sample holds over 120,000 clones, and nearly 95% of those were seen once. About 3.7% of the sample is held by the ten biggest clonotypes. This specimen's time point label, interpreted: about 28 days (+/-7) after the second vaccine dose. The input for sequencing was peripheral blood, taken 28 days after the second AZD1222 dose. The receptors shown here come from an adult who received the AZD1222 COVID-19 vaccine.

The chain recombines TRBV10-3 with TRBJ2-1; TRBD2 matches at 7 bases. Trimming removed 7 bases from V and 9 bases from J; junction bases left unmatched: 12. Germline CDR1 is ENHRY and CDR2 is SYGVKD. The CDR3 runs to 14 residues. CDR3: CAITGGLNSGEQFF. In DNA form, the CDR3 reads TGTGCCATCACGGGGGGACTAAATTCGGGTGAGCAGTTCTTC.

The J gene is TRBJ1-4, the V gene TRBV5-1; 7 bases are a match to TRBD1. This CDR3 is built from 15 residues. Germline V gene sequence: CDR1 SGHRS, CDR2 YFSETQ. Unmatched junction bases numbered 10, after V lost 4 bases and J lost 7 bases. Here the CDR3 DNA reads TGCGCCAGCAGCCCACGGACAGGTAGTGGTGAAAAACTGTTTTTT. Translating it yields CASSPRTGSGEKLFF.

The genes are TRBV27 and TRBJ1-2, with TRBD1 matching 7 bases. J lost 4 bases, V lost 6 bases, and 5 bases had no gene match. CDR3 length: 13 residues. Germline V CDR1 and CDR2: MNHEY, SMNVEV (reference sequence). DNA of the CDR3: TGTGCCAGCAGCCTAGGGGGCAGCTATGGCTACACCTTC. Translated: CASSLGGSYGYTF.

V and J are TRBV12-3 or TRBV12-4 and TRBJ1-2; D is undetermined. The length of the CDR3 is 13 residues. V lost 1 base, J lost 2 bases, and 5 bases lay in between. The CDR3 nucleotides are TGTGCCAGCAGTTTAGAAGGGAACTATGGCTACACCTTC. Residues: CASSLEGNYGYTF.

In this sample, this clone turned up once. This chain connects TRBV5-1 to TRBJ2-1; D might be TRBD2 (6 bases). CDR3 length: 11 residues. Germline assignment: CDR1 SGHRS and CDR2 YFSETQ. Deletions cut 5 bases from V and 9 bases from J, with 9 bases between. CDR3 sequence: CASSGGVEQFF. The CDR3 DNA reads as TGCGCCAGCAGTGGAGGGGTTGAGCAGTTCTTC.

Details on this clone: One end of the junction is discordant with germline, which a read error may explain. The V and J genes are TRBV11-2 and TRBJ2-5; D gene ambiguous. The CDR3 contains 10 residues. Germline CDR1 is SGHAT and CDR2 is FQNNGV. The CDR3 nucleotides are TGTGCCAGCAGCCTAGAGACCCAGTACTTC. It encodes CASSLETQYF. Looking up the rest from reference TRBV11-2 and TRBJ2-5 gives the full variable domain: EAGVAQSPRYKIIEKRQSVAFWCNPISGHATLYWYQQILGQGPKLLIQFQNNGVVDDSQLPKDRFSAERLKGVDSTLKIQPAKLEDSAVYLCASSLETQYFGPGTRLLVL.

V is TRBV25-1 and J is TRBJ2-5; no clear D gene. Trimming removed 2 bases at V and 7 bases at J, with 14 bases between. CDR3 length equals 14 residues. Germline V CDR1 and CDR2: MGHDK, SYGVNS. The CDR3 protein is CASSEISSGGTQYF. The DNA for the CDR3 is TGTGCCAGCAGTGAAATCTCTTCCGGCGGGACCCAGTACTTC.

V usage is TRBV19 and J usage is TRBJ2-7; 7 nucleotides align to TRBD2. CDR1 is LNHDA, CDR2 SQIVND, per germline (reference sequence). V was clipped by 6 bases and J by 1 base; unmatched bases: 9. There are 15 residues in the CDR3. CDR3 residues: CASRLDGGGSYEQYF. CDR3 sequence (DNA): TGTGCCAGTAGACTTGATGGGGGGGGATCCTACGAGCAGTACTTC. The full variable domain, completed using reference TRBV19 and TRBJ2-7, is DGGITQSPKYLFRKEGQNVTLSCEQNLNHDAMYWYRQDPGQGLRLIYYSQIVNDFQKGDIAEGYSVSREKKESFPLTVTSAQKNPTAFYLCASRLDGGGSYEQYFGPGTRLTVT.

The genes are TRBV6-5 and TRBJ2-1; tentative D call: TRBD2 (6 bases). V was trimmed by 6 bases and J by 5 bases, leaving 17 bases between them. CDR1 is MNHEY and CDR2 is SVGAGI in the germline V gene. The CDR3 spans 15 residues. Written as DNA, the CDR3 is TGTGCCAGCAGCGCCGGGACTGCGGGAAACAATGAGCAGTTCTTC. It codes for CASSAGTAGNNEQFF.

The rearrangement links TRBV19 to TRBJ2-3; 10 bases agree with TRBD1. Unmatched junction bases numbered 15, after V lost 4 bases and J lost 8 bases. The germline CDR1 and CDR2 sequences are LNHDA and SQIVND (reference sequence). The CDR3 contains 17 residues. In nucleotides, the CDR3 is TGTGCCAGTAGTAAGTGGGTCGGGACAGGGGAATCGGTTACGCAGTATTTT. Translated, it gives CASSKWVGTGESVTQYF.

The CDR3 DNA reads as TGTGCCAGCAGCTTAGGTACGGGACAGGGTTACGAGCAGTACTTC. It is translated as CASSLGTGQGYEQYF. This sequence joins TRBV7-2 and TRBJ2-7; 9 bases map to TRBD1. Germline assignment: CDR1 SGHTA and CDR2 FQGNSA. Germline trimming cut 1 base from V and 4 bases from J; bases unmatched to any gene: 5. The CDR3 has 15 amino acids.

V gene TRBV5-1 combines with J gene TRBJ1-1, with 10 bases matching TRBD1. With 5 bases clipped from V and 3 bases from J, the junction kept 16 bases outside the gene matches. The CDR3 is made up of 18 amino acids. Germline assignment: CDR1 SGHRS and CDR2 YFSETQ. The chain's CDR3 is CASRGASGQGRGDTEAFF. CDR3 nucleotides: TGCGCCAGCAGGGGGGCATCGGGACAGGGGAGAGGGGACACTGAAGCTTTCTTT.

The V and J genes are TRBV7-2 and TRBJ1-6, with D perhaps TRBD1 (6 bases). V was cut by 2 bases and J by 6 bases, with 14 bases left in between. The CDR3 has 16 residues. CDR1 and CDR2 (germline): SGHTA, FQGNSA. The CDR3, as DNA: TGTGCCAGCAGCTTAACCTTTGACAGGAGTAATTCACCCCTCCACTTT. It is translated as CASSLTFDRSNSPLHF.

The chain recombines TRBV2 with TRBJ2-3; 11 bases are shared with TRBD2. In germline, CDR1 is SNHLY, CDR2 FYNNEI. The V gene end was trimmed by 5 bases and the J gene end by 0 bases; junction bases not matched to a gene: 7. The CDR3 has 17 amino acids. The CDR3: CASSTGTSGTSTDTQYF. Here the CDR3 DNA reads TGTGCCAGCAGTACCGGGACTAGCGGAACTAGCACAGATACGCAGTATTTT. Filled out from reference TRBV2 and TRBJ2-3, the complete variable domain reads EPEVTQTPSHQVTQMGQEVILRCVPISNHLYFYWYRQILGQKVEFLVSFYNNEISEKSEIFDDQFSVERPDGSNFTLKIRSTKLEDSAMYFCASSTGTSGTSTDTQYFGPGTRLTVL.

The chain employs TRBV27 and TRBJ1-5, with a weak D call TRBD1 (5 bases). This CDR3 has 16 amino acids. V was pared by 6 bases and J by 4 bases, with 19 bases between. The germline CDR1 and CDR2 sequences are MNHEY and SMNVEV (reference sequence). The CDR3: CASSPTGDPWNQPQHF. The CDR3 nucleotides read TGTGCCAGCAGCCCAACGGGGGACCCCTGGAATCAGCCCCAGCATTTT.

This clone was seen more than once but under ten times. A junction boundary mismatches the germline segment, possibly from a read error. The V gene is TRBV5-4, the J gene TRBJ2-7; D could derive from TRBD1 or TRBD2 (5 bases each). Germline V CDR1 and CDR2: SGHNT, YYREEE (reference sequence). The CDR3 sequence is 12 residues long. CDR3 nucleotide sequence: TGTGCCAGCAGCTTGCAAGGGACCTACCTGGACTTC. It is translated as CASSLQGTYLDF.

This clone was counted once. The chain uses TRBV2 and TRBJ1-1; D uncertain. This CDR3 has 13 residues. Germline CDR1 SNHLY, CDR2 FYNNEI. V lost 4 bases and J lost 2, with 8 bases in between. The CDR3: CASSVRRNTEAFF. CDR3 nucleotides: TGTGCCAGCAGTGTTCGCAGAAACACTGAAGCTTTCTTT.

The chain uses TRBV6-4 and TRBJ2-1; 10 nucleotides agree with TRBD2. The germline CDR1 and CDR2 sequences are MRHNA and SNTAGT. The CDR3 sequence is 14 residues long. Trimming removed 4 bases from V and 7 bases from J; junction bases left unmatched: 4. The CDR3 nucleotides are TGTGCCAGCAGTGCTGGTAGCGGGAGGAATGAGCAGTTCTTC. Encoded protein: CASSAGSGRNEQFF.

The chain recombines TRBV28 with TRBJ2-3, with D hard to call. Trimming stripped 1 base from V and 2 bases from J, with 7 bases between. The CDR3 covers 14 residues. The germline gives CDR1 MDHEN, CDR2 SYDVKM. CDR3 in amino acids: CASSLSFPTDTQYF. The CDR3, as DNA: TGTGCCAGCAGTTTATCGTTCCCCACAGATACGCAGTATTTT. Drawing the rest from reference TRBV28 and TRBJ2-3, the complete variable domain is DVKVTQSSRYLVKRTGEKVFLECVQDMDHENMFWYRQDPGLGLRLIYFSYDVKMKEKGDIPEGYSVSREKKERFSLILESASTNQTSMYLCASSLSFPTDTQYFGPGTRLTVL.

The CDR3 reads CSVDLEGSTQYF. Written as DNA, the CDR3 is TGCAGCGTTGATCTGGAGGGGTCCACGCAGTATTTT. V is TRBV29-1 and J is TRBJ2-3; D may be TRBD2 (6 bases). V lost 3 bases and J 9 bases, leaving 13 bases between the germline ends. Germline lookup yields CDR1 SQVTM and CDR2 ANQGSEA. This CDR3 spans 12 amino acids.